The 3 T cell receptor beta chains given below trace back to one sample, sequenced in a study of T cell repertoires in aging, cancer and after chemotherapy. The template was genomic DNA from peripheral blood, not RNA. Multiplex touch-down PCR with TRB-A/B primers amplified rearranged V-D-J TRB sequences. In TCRdb, the multiplex PCR reads were re-called with MiXCR into one record per CDR3 protein. Here the sample spans approximately 6,300 distinct CDR3 sequences, about 35% being singletons. The sample comprised blood. These receptors all stem from a human donor with a blood cancer.

The rearrangement joins TRBV7-3 to TRBJ2-6; the match to TRBD1 covers 7 bases. Unmatched junction bases numbered 5, after V lost 5 bases and J lost 1 base. This CDR3 region has 16 residues. CDR1 and CDR2 (germline): SGHTA, FQGTGA. The CDR3: CASSPNRGSGANVLTF. CDR3 in DNA: TGTGCCAGCAGCCCCAACAGGGGTTCTGGGGCCAACGTCCTGACTTTC.

This clonotype showed up just a few times. The chain uses TRBV20-1 and TRBJ1-6; 8 nucleotides line up with TRBD1. The ends lost 1 base at V and 8 bases at J; junction bases unmatched: 4. Germline V gene lookup returns CDR1 DFQATT and CDR2 SNEGSKA (reference sequence). The CDR3 sequence is 14 residues long. CDR3 residues: CSARASGGDSPLHF. The CDR3, as DNA: TGCAGTGCTAGAGCTTCAGGGGGCGATTCACCCCTCCACTTT.

The rearrangement joins TRBV19 to TRBJ2-7; possible D gene TRBD1, 6 bases. Looked up from germline, CDR1 is LNHDA and CDR2 is SQIVND (reference sequence). This CDR3 comprises 15 residues. V lost 4 bases and J lost 2, with 15 bases in between. The CDR3 DNA is TGTGCCAGTAGTACCTCAGGGACATTAGCCTACGAGCAGTACTTC. This translates into CASSTSGTLAYEQYF.